This T cell receptor beta chain originates from a study of neurological immune-mediated disorders. Overall study findings and caveats: Private repertoires in all groups were suggested by the absence of shared CDR3 amino acid sequences among expanded clones across subjects.

In germline, CDR1 is SGHTA, CDR2 FQGNSA. The CDR3 contains 14 residues. V was clipped by 1 base and J by 8 bases, with 14 bases between them. There are many counts of this clonotype. The antigen remains undetermined. TCRdb itself ran the 5' RACE reads through MiXCR, one entry per CDR3 protein. The sample yields 65,000 to 70,000 distinct CDR3 sequences, 3% to 5% seen once. The specimen was PBMCs. This sequence was found in a man younger than 45 with multiple sclerosis. This chain uses TRBV7-2 with TRBJ1-2, with D possibly TRBD1 on 5 matching bases. CDR3 protein: CASSLGSTRAGYTF. CDR3 nucleotides: TGTGCCAGCAGCTTAGGTTCAACCAGGGCAGGCTACACCTTC.